This entry describes one T cell receptor beta chain. Its antigen remains unknown. These data come from a study of OX40 agonist ivuxolimab in advanced cancers. Background on the study: Across the patients, intravenous ivuxolimab was delivered every 2 weeks at 0.01 to 10 mg/kg. Broader study findings: Averaged across samples, CD8+ T cells carried more expanded clones than CD4+ did.

Produced via immunoSEQ multiplex PCR; TCRdb's table is partial and in-frame only. This table has about 60,000 clones, about 86% appearing once. Germline V CDR1 and CDR2: SGHAT, FQNNGV. The CDR3 is 16 amino acids. J gave up 4 bases and V 5 bases, and 11 bases lay outside the gene matches. The sequence came from an adult with an advanced solid tumor such as melanoma, head and neck, liver or kidney cancer. The sequences come from CD4+ or CD8+ T cells sorted from blood, collected in a trial of the OX40 agonist ivuxolimab. The V gene is TRBV11-2, the J gene TRBJ1-3; 7 positions match TRBD1. CDR3 sequence (DNA): TGTGCCAGCAGCCTCGGGACAGCCGTTCGGGGAAACACCATATATTTT. Amino acid sequence: CASSLGTAVRGNTIYF.